Sequencing of this TCR beta chain was carried out in a study of T cell responses to AZD1222 COVID-19 vaccine. Profiled with immunoSEQ multiplex PCR; TCRdb holds only in-frame clones, not every one. The table has some 150,000 clones, approximately 90% seen once. Overall study findings and caveats: The donor group comprised mostly white British people and more females; the analysis possibly underestimated clonal diversity. An increase in Spike-specific TCR breadth and depth was observed after two AZD1222 doses. Repertoire samples came only from after the peak T cell response. The number of AZD1222 recipients seropositive at baseline was only five to seven.

The CDR3 runs 15 residues. Germline V lookup: CDR1 SGHTA, CDR2 FQGNSA. V shed 5 bases, J shed 5 bases, and the junction held 11 bases outside the gene matches. As for this clone: The antigen is undetermined.

The origin of this receptor is an adult in good health. Sequencing was performed on peripheral blood, taken on day 0 of MenACWY control vaccination. The chain carries TRBV7-2 and TRBJ2-7; 8 bases align to TRBD2. This CDR3 reads CASSTSPGGLNEQYF. The CDR3 DNA reads TGTGCCAGCAGCACATCCCCGGGGGGGCTCAACGAGCAGTACTTC.